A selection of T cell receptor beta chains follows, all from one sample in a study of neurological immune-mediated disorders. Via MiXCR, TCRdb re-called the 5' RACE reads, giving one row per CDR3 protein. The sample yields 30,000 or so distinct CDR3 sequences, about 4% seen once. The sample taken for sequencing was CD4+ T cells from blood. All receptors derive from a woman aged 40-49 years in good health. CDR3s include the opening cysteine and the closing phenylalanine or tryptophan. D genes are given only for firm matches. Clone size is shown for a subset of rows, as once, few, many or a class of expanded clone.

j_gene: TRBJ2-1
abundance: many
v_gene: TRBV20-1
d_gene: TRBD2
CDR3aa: CSAQALAGGPVGF
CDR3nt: TGCAGTGCCCAAGCACTAGCGGGAGGGCCGGTCGGCTTC

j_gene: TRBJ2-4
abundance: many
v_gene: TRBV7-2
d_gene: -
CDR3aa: CASSLGSAHGNIQYF
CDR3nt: TGTGCCAGCAGCTTAGGATCGGCCCACGGAAACATTCAGTACTTC

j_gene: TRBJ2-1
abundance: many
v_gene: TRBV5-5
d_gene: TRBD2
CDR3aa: CASSFRGDNEQFF
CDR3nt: TGTGCCAGCAGCTTCCGGGGGGACAATGAGCAGTTCTTC

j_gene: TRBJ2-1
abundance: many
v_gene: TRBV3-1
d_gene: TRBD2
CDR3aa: CACRRSGSNNEQFF
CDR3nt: TGTGCCTGCAGACGTAGCGGGAGCAACAATGAGCAGTTCTTC

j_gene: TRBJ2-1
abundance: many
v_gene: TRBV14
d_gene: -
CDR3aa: CASSQDTFWRYNEQFF
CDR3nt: TGTGCCAGCAGCCAAGATACATTTTGGAGATACAATGAGCAGTTCTTC

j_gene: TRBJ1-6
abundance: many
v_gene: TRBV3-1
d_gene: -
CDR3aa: CASSLDRHGISPLHF
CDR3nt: TGTGCCAGCAGCCTGGACCGGCACGGTATTTCACCCCTCCACTTT

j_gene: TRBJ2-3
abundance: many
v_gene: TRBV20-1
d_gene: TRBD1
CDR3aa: CSAAAPFPVTGDTDTQYF
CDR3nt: TGCAGTGCTGCGGCCCCTTTCCCTGTGACAGGGGACACAGATACGCAGTATTTT

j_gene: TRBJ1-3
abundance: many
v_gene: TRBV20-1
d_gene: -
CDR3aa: CSARDIIGAGAGNTIYF
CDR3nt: TGCAGTGCTAGAGATATTATCGGGGCAGGGGCAGGAAACACCATATATTTT

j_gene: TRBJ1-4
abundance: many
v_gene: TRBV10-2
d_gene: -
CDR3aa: CASRSNIREKLFF
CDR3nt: TGCGCCAGCAGGAGTAATATTCGTGAAAAACTGTTTTTT

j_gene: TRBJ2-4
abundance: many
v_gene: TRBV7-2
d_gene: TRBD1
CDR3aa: CASSLERQGRMRYAKNIQYF
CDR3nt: TGTGCCAGCAGCTTGGAAAGACAGGGAAGGATGCGATATGCCAAAAACATTCAGTACTTC

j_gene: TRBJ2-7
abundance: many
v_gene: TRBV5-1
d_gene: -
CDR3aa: CASSPAGSSYEQYF
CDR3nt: TGCGCCAGCAGCCCGGCAGGGAGCTCCTACGAGCAGTACTTC

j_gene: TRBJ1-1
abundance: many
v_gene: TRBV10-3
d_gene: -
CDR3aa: CAISDPENMNTEAFF
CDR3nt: TGTGCCATCAGTGACCCGGAAAACATGAACACTGAAGCTTTCTTT

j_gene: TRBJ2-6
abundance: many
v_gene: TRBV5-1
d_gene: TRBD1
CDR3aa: CASSMYRGPGANVLTF
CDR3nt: TGCGCCAGCAGCATGTACAGGGGGCCCGGGGCCAACGTCCTGACTTTC

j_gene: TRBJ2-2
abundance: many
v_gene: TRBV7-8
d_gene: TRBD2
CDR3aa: CASSPRLAVGTGELFF
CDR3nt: TGTGCCAGCAGCCCCAGACTAGCGGTTGGCACCGGGGAGCTGTTTTTT

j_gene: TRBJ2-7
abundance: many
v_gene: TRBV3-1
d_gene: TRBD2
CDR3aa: CASSQALGLAGAEQYF
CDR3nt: TGTGCCAGCAGCCAAGCCCTCGGACTAGCGGGAGCCGAGCAGTACTTC

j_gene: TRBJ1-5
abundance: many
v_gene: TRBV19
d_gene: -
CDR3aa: CASSTTEFQPQHF
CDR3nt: TGTGCCAGTAGTACGACAGAATTTCAGCCCCAGCATTTT

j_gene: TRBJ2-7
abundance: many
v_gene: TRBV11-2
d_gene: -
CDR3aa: CASSPRGHHYEQYF
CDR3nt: TGTGCCAGCAGCCCCCGTGGACACCACTACGAGCAGTACTTC

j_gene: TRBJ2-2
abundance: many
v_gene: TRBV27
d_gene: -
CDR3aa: CASSLFRTTGELFF
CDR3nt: TGTGCCAGCAGTTTATTCAGGACAACCGGGGAGCTGTTTTTT

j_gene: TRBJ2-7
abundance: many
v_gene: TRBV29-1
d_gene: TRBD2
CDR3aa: CSVEGGNEQYF
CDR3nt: TGCAGCGTTGAGGGAGGGAACGAGCAGTACTTC

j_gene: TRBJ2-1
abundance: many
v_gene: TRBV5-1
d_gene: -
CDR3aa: CASSLVSEYNEQFF
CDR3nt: TGCGCCAGCAGCTTGGTGTCGGAATACAATGAGCAGTTCTTC

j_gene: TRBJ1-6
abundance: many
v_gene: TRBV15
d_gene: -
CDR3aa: CATSRARDSPLHF
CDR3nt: TGTGCCACCAGTCGGGCCCGGGATTCACCCCTCCACTTT

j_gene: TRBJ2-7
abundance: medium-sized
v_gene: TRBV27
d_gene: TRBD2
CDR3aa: CASSPAASGRAPHF
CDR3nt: TGTGCCAGCAGTCCGGCCGCTAGCGGGAGGGCCCCGCACTTC

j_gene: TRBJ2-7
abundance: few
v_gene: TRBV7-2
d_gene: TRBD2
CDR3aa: CASSLADLLAGGLGEQYF
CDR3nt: TGTGCCAGCAGCTTAGCCGATCTACTAGCGGGAGGGCTCGGAGAGCAGTACTTC

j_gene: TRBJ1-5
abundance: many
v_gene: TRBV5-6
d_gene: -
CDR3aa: CASSLRAGGYNQPQHF
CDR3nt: TGTGCCAGCAGCTTGCGGGCGGGAGGGTACAATCAGCCCCAGCATTTT

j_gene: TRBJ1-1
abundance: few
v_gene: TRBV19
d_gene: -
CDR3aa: CASQPSFRDTNTEAFF
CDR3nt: TGTGCCAGCCAGCCAAGCTTCCGGGACACGAACACTGAAGCTTTCTTT

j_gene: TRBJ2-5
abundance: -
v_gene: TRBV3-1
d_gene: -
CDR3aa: CASSQGKETQYF
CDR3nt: TGTGCCAGCAGCCAGGGAAAGGAGACCCAGTACTTC

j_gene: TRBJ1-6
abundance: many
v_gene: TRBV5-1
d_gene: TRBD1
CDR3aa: CASSSTGNSYNSPLHF
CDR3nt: TGCGCCAGCAGCTCGACAGGGAACTCCTATAATTCACCCCTCCACTTT

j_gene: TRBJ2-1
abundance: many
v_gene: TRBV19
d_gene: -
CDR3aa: CASSMLAPPPQQFF
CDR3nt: TGTGCCAGTAGTATGCTCGCCCCACCTCCCCAGCAGTTCTTC

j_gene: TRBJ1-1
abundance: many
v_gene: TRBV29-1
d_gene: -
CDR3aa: CSVAWGGSNTEAFF
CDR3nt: TGCAGCGTTGCCTGGGGGGGCTCTAACACTGAAGCTTTCTTT

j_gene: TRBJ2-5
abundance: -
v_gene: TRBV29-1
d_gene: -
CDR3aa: CSAVHQQETQYF
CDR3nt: TGTAGCGCTGTCCACCAACAAGAGACCCAGTACTTC

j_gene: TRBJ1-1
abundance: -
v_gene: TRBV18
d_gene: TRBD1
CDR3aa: CASSPMTGGADEAFF
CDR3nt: TGTGCCAGCTCCCCGATGACAGGGGGCGCGGATGAAGCTTTCTTT

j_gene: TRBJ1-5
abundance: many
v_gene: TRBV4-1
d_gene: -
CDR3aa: CASSQVGSNQPQHF
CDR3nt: TGCGCCAGCAGCCAAGTAGGTAGCAATCAGCCCCAGCATTTT

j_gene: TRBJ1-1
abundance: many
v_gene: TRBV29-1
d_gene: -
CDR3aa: CSAILRGTEAFF
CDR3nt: TGCAGCGCCATCCTAAGGGGGACTGAAGCTTTCTTT

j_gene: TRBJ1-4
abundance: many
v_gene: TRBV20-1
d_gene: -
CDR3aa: CSAQGWPNEKLFF
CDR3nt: TGCAGTGCACAGGGTTGGCCTAATGAAAAACTGTTTTTT

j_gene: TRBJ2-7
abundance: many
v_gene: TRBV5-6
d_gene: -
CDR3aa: CASREDGGSYEQYF
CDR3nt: TGTGCCAGCAGGGAGGACGGTGGCTCCTACGAGCAGTACTTC

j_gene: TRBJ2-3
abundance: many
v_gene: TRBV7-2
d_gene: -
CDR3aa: CASSLATIQPGDTQYF
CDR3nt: TGTGCCAGCAGCTTAGCGACTATCCAACCCGGAGATACGCAGTATTTT

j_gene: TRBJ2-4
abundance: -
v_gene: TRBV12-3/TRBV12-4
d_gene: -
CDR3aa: CASSEAISIQYF
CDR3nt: TGTGCCAGCTCGGAGGCAATAAGCATTCAGTACTTC

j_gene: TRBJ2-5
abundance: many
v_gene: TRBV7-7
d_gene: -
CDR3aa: CASSLPGGTQYF
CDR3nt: TGTGCCAGCAGCTTACCCGGGGGGACCCAGTACTTC

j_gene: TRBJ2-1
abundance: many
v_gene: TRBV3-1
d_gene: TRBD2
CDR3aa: CASSREREGAFF
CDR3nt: TGTGCCAGCAGCCGGGAGCGGGAGGGGGCGTTCTTC

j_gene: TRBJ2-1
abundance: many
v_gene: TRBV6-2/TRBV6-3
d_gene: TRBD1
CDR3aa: CASRTGGYNEQFF
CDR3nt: TGTGCCAGCCGGACAGGGGGTTACAATGAGCAGTTCTTC

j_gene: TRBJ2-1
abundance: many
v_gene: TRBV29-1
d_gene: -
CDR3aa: CSVDGGPTSYNEQFF
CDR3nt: TGCAGCGTTGACGGGGGGCCCACCTCCTACAATGAGCAGTTCTTC

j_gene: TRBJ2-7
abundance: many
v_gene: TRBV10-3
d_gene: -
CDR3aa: CAISLTISPFYEQYF
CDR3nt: TGTGCCATCAGCCTGACTATTTCCCCCTTCTACGAGCAGTACTTC

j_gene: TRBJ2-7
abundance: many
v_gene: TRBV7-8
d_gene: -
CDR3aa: CASSQLGEYEQYF
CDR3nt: TGTGCCAGCAGCCAATTAGGGGAGTACGAGCAGTACTTC

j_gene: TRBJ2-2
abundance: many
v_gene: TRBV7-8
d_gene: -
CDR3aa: CASSLVRLGGELFF
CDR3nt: TGTGCCAGCAGCTTAGTCAGATTGGGCGGGGAGCTGTTTTTT

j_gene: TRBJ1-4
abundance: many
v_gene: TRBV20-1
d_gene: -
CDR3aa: CSARDSGLTEKLFF
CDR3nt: TGCAGTGCTAGAGATAGCGGGTTGACTGAAAAACTGTTTTTT

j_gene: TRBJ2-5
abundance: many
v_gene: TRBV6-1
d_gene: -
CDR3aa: CASSGGAGQTQYF
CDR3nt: TGTGCCAGCAGTGGGGGCGCCGGACAGACCCAGTACTTC

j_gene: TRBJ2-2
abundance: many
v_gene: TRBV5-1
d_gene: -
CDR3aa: CASRPGAGELFF
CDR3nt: TGCGCCAGCAGGCCCGGGGCCGGGGAGCTGTTTTTT

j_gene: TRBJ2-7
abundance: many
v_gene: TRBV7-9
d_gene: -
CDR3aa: CASSPRTAIYEQYF
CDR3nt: TGTGCCAGCAGCCCACGGACAGCAATATACGAGCAGTACTTC

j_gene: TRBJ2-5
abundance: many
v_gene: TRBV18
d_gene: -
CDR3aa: CASSVNRARETQYF
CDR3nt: TGTGCCAGCTCCGTCAACAGGGCTAGGGAGACCCAGTACTTC

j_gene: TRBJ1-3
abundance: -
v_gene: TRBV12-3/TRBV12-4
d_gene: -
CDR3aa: CASSGTRASGNTIYF
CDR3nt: TGTGCCAGCAGTGGGACGAGAGCCTCTGGAAACACCATATATTTT

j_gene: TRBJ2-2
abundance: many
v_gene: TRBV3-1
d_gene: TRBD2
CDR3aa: CASSPGRGAKRTGELFF
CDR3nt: TGTGCCAGCAGTCCCGGGCGGGGGGCGAAACGAACCGGGGAGCTGTTTTTT

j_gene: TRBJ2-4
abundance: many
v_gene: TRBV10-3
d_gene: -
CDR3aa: CAISEGGGKNIQYF
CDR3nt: TGTGCCATCAGTGAGGGGGGAGGCAAAAACATTCAGTACTTC

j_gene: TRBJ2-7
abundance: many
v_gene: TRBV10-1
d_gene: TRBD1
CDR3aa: CASRPPGQGAEYFINYEQYF
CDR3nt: TGCGCCAGCAGACCCCCCGGGCAGGGGGCAGAATATTTTATCAACTACGAGCAGTACTTC

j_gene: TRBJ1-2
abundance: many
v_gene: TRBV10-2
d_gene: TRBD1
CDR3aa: CASSFRDSYGYTF
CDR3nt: TGCGCCAGCAGTTTCCGGGACAGTTATGGCTACACCTTC

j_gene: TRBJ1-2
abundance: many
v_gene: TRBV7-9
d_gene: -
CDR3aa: CASSLAGTPRSGYTF
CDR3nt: TGTGCCAGCAGCTTGGCCGGGACACCAAGATCTGGCTACACCTTC

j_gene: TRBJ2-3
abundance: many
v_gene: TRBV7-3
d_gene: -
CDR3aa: CASSFPSTDTQYF
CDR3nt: TGTGCCAGCAGCTTCCCTAGCACAGATACGCAGTATTTT

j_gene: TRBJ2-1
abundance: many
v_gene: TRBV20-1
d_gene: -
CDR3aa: CSAAPTPGASQFF
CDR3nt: TGCAGTGCCGCACCTACACCGGGGGCCAGTCAGTTCTTC

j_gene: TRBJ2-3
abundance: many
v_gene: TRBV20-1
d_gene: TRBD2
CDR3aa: CSAPGLASYTQYF
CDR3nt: TGCAGTGCGCCGGGACTAGCCTCCTATACGCAGTATTTT

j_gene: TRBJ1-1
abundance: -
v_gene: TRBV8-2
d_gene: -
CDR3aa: CGDTKGMNTEAFF
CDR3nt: TGTGGGGACACCAAGGGGATGAACACTGAAGCTTTCTTT